This note documents a single T cell receptor (beta chain) sequence. The data were obtained in a study of OX40 agonist ivuxolimab in advanced cancers. The CDR3 length is 12 residues. From germline, CDR1 is GTSNPN and CDR2 SVGIG (reference sequence). Trimming shortened V by 3 bases and J by 10 bases, and 12 bases separated the two germline ends. Sequencing was performed with immunoSEQ multiplex PCR; in TCRdb, only in-frame clones are kept and a portion is missing. Among approximately 43,000 clones, around nine tenths were seen once, and the ten largest hold under 40%. This rearrangement joins TRBV30 to TRBJ1-4; D might be TRBD1 (6 bases). Here the sequenced sample was CD4+ or CD8+ T cells sorted from blood, taken in a trial of the OX40 agonist ivuxolimab. The receptor was derived from an adult with an advanced solid tumor such as melanoma, head and neck, liver or kidney cancer. CDR3 sequence (DNA): TGTGCCTGGAGCGATGAGGGGGGAAAACTGTTTTTT. Translation: CAWSDEGGKLFF.